The rows below give T cell receptor beta chains drawn from one sample of a study of blood T cell repertoires in COVID-19. Assay used: immunoSEQ multiplex PCR; TCRdb lists only in-frame clones, some missing. The sample has 150,000 to 200,000 clones, 75% to 85% seen once. Input material: peripheral blood. Source of these receptors: a human donor in a cohort sampled during active COVID-19. CDR3s include the opening cysteine and the closing phenylalanine or tryptophan. D genes are given only for firm matches. Clone sizes are given selectively: once, few, many, or a class where the clone is expanded.

J	size	D	V	CDR3	DNA
TRBJ2-5	.	TRBD2	TRBV7-2	CASSLALAGGIQETQYF	TGTGCCAGCAGCTTAGCGCTCGCGGGGGGGATCCAAGAGACCCAGTACTTC
TRBJ2-3	.	.	TRBV5-1	CASSLGQTSTDTQYF	TGCGCCAGCAGCTTGGGACAGACTAGCACAGATACGCAGTATTTT
TRBJ2-2	.	TRBD2	TRBV19	CASRGAGAYTGELFF	TGTGCCAGTAGAGGAGCGGGGGCCTACACCGGGGAGCTGTTTTTT
TRBJ1-2	.	TRBD1	TRBV11-2	CASSSYKDRGDYGYTF	TGTGCCAGCAGCTCTTACAAGGACAGGGGGGACTATGGCTACACCTTC
TRBJ1-3	.	.	TRBV30	CACYTGTSGNTIYF	TGTGCCTGTTATACAGGGACCTCTGGAAACACCATATATTTT
TRBJ1-4	.	TRBD1	TRBV24-1	CATSDTHGTGGSEKLFF	TGTGCCACCAGTGATACTCATGGGACAGGGGGCAGTGAAAAACTGTTTTTT
TRBJ2-5	.	.	TRBV27	CASSLVGQETQYF	TGTGCCAGCAGCCTCGTCGGTCAAGAGACCCAGTACTTC
TRBJ2-5	.	.	TRBV11-2	CASSLGHRETQYF	TGTGCCAGCAGCTTGGGTCACAGGGAGACCCAGTACTTC
TRBJ1-5	.	TRBD1	TRBV2	CASTLTGTGGSYSNQPQHF	TGTGCCAGCACTCTCACCGGGACAGGGGGGAGTTATAGCAATCAGCCCCAGCATTTT
TRBJ2-7	.	TRBD2	TRBV6-2/TRBV6-3	CASSYVRKRGASYEQYF	TGTGCCAGCAGTTACGTCAGGAAGCGGGGGGCTTCCTACGAGCAGTACTTC
TRBJ2-1	.	.	TRBV11-3	CASSFDGGASYNEQFF	TGTGCCAGCAGCTTCGACGGAGGGGCCTCCTACAATGAGCAGTTCTTC
TRBJ2-3	.	.	TRBV28	CASSSAAADTQYF	TGTGCCAGCAGTTCCGCGGCTGCCGATACGCAGTATTTT
TRBJ2-3	.	TRBD2	TRBV7-2	CASSPLGGGGTDTQYF	TGTGCCAGCAGCCCGCTCGGCGGGGGGGGCACAGATACGCAGTATTTT
TRBJ2-7	.	.	TRBV13	CASSSIRLDPYEQYF	TGTGCCAGCAGCTCCATTCGTCTAGACCCGTACGAGCAGTACTTC
TRBJ2-3	.	.	TRBV12-2	CASRQEPTSGFQDTQYF	TGTGCAAGTCGCCAGGAACCGACTAGCGGGTTCCAAGATACGCAGTATTTT
TRBJ2-2	.	.	TRBV7-2	CASSLPGNTGELFF	TGTGCCAGCAGCTTACCAGGGAACACCGGGGAGCTGTTTTTT
TRBJ1-5	few	.	TRBV7-2	CASSPPTGYSNQPQHF	TGTGCCAGCAGCCCCCCGACAGGTTATAGCAATCAGCCCCAGCATTTT
TRBJ2-3	.	TRBD2	TRBV6-5	CASRRASGSDTQYF	TGTGCCAGCAGGCGTGCTAGCGGATCAGATACGCAGTATTTT
TRBJ2-3	once	.	TRBV19	CASSTEGRRTDTQYF	TGTGCCAGTAGCACGGAGGGCCGGAGGACAGATACGCAGTATTTT
TRBJ2-7	.	TRBD2	TRBV19	CASSSGTSGSYEQYF	TGTGCCAGTAGTTCCGGGACTAGCGGAAGCTACGAGCAGTACTTC
TRBJ1-1	.	TRBD1	TRBV19	CASSIGGRGEAFF	TGTGCCAGTAGTATAGGAGGCAGGGGGGAAGCTTTCTTT
TRBJ2-7	.	.	TRBV3-1/TRBV3-2	CASSQGANAYEQYF	TGTGCCAGCAGCCAAGGGGCTAATGCCTACGAGCAGTACTTC
TRBJ2-7	.	.	TRBV6-2/TRBV6-3	CASSYSIRESRYEQYF	TGTGCCAGCAGTTACTCGATTCGCGAATCCCGCTACGAGCAGTACTTC
TRBJ1-2	.	.	TRBV12-3/TRBV12-4	CASSLHGDYGYTF	TGTGCCAGCAGTTTACACGGAGACTATGGCTACACCTTC
TRBJ2-1	.	.	TRBV10-1	CASSESPPGEQFF	TGCGCCAGCAGTGAGTCTCCCCCCGGTGAGCAGTTCTTC
TRBJ2-3	.	TRBD2	TRBV27	CASSLRLASDTQYF	TGTGCCAGCAGTTTAAGACTAGCATCAGATACGCAGTATTTT
TRBJ2-7	.	.	TRBV5-1	CASSAHREYEQYF	TGCGCCAGCAGCGCGCACAGGGAATACGAGCAGTACTTC
TRBJ2-5	.	TRBD2	TRBV5-1	CASSLGARTSGQETQYF	TGCGCCAGCAGCTTGGGGGCGAGAACTAGCGGCCAAGAGACCCAGTACTTC
TRBJ1-2	.	.	TRBV6-2/TRBV6-3	CASSYDGGIGGYTF	TGTGCCAGCAGTTACGACGGAGGTATTGGTGGCTACACCTTC
TRBJ1-2	once	.	TRBV10-3	CATTDRPEGYGYTF	TGTGCCACCACGGACAGACCCGAAGGCTATGGCTACACCTTC
TRBJ1-1	.	TRBD1	TRBV10-1	CASSRQGANTEAFF	TGCGCCAGCAGTCGACAGGGCGCAAACACTGAAGCTTTCTTT
TRBJ2-1	.	.	TRBV14	CASSHLAGEQTYNEQFF	TGTGCCAGCAGCCACCTAGCAGGGGAACAAACTTACAATGAGCAGTTCTTC
TRBJ2-1	few	TRBD1	TRBV7-2	CASSPIGGRGRSSEQFF	TGTGCCAGCAGTCCCATTGGGGGCAGGGGGCGAAGTAGTGAGCAGTTCTTC